The clone carrying this TCR beta chain appeared a few times. Its target is unknown. V shed 5 bases and J 5 bases; nucleotides not matched to a gene: 10. This CDR3 region has 14 residues. The V gene's germline CDR1 is DFQATT and CDR2 SNEGSKA (reference sequence). This sample was included in a study of post-analysis software for immune sequencing data. Study-level results: Five TRBV segments (TRBV5-6, TRBV5-1 and TRBV20-1 among them) occurred more frequently in patients than in controls. Significantly lower normalized Chao1 diversity was seen in multiple sclerosis patients than in controls. Batch-matched samples strongly co-clustered by F measure.

Carried by the TCR beta cDNA libraries were unique molecular identifiers. TCRdb passed the PCR reads through MiXCR, listing each CDR3 protein once. Of 750,000 to 900,000 distinct CDR3 sequences detected, roughly 46% appear once; the ten largest clones hold 4.9%. This receptor was taken from a girl aged 10 to 17 with multiple sclerosis. Sequences were obtained from blood. The chain links TRBV20-1 to TRBJ2-5; 8 nucleotides align to TRBD2. CDR3 region: CSALSGRRIETQYF. The CDR3 nucleotides read TGCAGTGCTCTGAGCGGGAGAAGGATCGAGACCCAGTACTTC.